The 8 T cell receptor beta chains given below trace back to one sample, sequenced in a study of immune evolution from preneoplasia to lung adenocarcinoma. TCRdb keeps only in-frame clones here, not all; method: immunoSEQ multiplex PCR. The sample gives about 3,200 clones, around three quarters of which show up once; around 3.5% is in the top ten. The sequenced sample consisted of FFPE adjacent normal lung tissue. These receptors were taken from a donor of 70 years or more with lung adenocarcinoma.

This chain links TRBV4-2 with TRBJ2-1; maybe TRBD2 (6 bases). V lost 0 bases to trimming and J lost 7 bases, with 7 bases between them. The CDR3 consists of 13 residues. CDR1 LGHNA and CDR2 YNFKEQ come from the germline V gene. The DNA for the CDR3 is TGTGCCAGCAGCCAAGATGGGAGGAATGAGCAGTTCTTC. The encoded protein is CASSQDGRNEQFF.

This chain joins TRBV4-3 and TRBJ2-7, with D hard to call. The V gene lost 2 bases and the J gene lost 1 base, with 12 bases spanning the gap. The germline V gene encodes CDR1 LGHNA and CDR2 YSLEER. There are 15 residues in the CDR3. CDR3 region: CASSQYYPGSYEQYF. In nucleotides, the CDR3 is TGCGCCAGCAGCCAATACTACCCAGGTTCCTACGAGCAGTACTTC.

The rearrangement links TRBV2 to TRBJ2-7; TRBD2 matches 10 bases. J gave up 5 bases and V 2 bases, and 6 bases lay outside the gene matches. Germline assignment: CDR1 SNHLY and CDR2 FYNNEI. CDR3 length: 15 residues. The CDR3 protein is CASSERASGRHEQYF. The CDR3 DNA is TGTGCCAGCAGTGAAAGGGCTAGCGGGAGACACGAGCAGTACTTC.

The rearrangement joins TRBV30 to TRBJ1-4; D gene unclear. V dropped 1 base and J dropped 7 bases, with 13 bases sitting between them. The CDR3 is 14 amino acids. Germline CDR1 GTSNPN, CDR2 SVGIG (reference sequence). CDR3 region: CAWSDQVMGEKLFF. The DNA of the CDR3 is TGTGCCTGGAGTGACCAGGTCATGGGTGAAAAACTGTTTTTT.

The V and J genes are TRBV6-6 and TRBJ2-7; D may be TRBD1 (6 bases). The CDR3 contains 14 residues. V lost 6 bases and J 2 bases, leaving 14 bases between the germline ends. Germline loops: CDR1 MNHNY, CDR2 SVGAGI (reference sequence). The CDR3 nucleotides read TGTGCCAGCAGCTACAGGGAACCCCCCTACGAGCAGTACTTC. Amino acids: CASSYREPPYEQYF.

The rearrangement links TRBV5-6 to TRBJ2-3; the match to TRBD2 covers 7 bases. V was pared by 4 bases and J by 2 bases, with 7 bases of the junction left unmatched. In germline, CDR1 is SGHDT, CDR2 YYEEEE. The CDR3 has 15 amino acids. Here the CDR3 reads CASSGRAGITDTQYF. As DNA, the CDR3 is TGTGCCAGCAGCGGTCGAGCGGGGATCACAGATACGCAGTATTTT.

The CDR3 spells CAWSGLAGGTGELFF. CDR3 sequence (DNA): TGTGCCTGGAGTGGGCTAGCGGGAGGGACCGGGGAGCTGTTTTTT. The rearrangement uses TRBV30 and TRBJ2-2; 12 nucleotides match TRBD2. CDR1 GTSNPN and CDR2 SVGIG come from the germline V gene (reference sequence). The CDR3 has 15 residues. The trim removed 1 base at V and 5 bases at J, leaving 2 bases unmatched.

The CDR3 is CASSGTSGSVDEQFF. In DNA form, the CDR3 reads TGCGCCAGCAGCGGTACTAGCGGGAGCGTCGATGAGCAGTTCTTC. The chain employs TRBV5-1 and TRBJ2-1, with TRBD2 identical over 11 bases. Germline V lookup: CDR1 SGHRS, CDR2 YFSETQ. This CDR3 has 15 amino acids. The V gene end was trimmed by 4 bases and the J gene end by 8 bases; junction bases not matched to a gene: 8.